This T cell receptor (beta chain) was obtained from a study of cytomegalovirus exposure and HLA in healthy donors. PCR was performed using 60 Vbeta and 13 Jbeta primers. Clones were sequenced by immunoSEQ multiplex PCR, and TCRdb holds only the in-frame ones, with some missing. Its table lists about 70,000 clones. Overall study findings and caveats: The study carried out a later analysis of TCR beta sequences. It associated around 17,000 of them with specific HLA alleles at a false discovery rate of 0.05. Most TCR beta V segments were productive about 87% or about 30% of the time in an earlier analysis.

Remarks on this clone: Its antigen is not known.

J lost 2 bases, V lost 2 bases, and 9 bases had no gene match. The CDR3 length is 17 residues. CDR1 is MNHNS and CDR2 is SASEGT in the germline V gene. This receptor was identified in a female donor in good health and CMV-seropositive. Sequenced input: PBMCs. The V gene is TRBV6-1, the J gene TRBJ1-5, with TRBD1 matching 7 bases. Here the CDR3 DNA reads TGTGCCAGCAGTGAATGGAAGGGGGCGGGTGGCAATCAGCCCCAGCATTTT. It is translated as CASSEWKGAGGNQPQHF.